A selection of T cell receptor beta chains follows, all from one sample in a study of blood T cells in healthy people across ages. Using its own MiXCR run on the 5' RACE reads, TCRdb lists one record per CDR3 protein. Counted here are 600,000 or so distinct CDR3 sequences, around half occurring once; the ten biggest clones make up 20% to 25%. The sequencing input was blood. These receptors were collected from a man at least 80 years old in good health. Each CDR3 is given with its conserved first and last residue. D genes are given only for firm matches. Not every row has a clone size; where given, it reads once, few, many or a size class.

v_gene	d_gene	abundance	j_gene	CDR3aa	CDR3nt
TRBV7-9	.	few	TRBJ1-2	CASTPREGNYGYTF	TGTGCCAGCACCCCACGGGAGGGAAACTATGGCTACACCTTC
TRBV7-2	TRBD2	few	TRBJ2-1	CASSRPGLGLDEQFF	TGTGCCAGCAGCCGGCCGGGACTAGGTTTGGATGAGCAGTTCTTC
TRBV7-9	.	few	TRBJ2-5	CASSLDTGQETQYF	TGTGCCAGCAGCTTAGACACGGGGCAAGAGACCCAGTACTTC
TRBV7-2	TRBD1	few	TRBJ2-3	CASSLKASGTGWADTQYF	TGTGCCAGCAGCTTGAAGGCGTCGGGGACAGGGTGGGCAGATACGCAGTATTTT
TRBV12-3/TRBV12-4	.	few	TRBJ1-5	CASSLTVLGNQPQHF	TGTGCCAGCAGTTTAACGGTCTTAGGCAATCAGCCCCAGCATTTT
TRBV5-1	.	.	TRBJ2-3	CASSSGGAWRGDTQYF	TGCGCCAGCAGCTCGGGTGGGGCGTGGCGGGGAGATACGCAGTATTTT
TRBV10-3	.	few	TRBJ2-7	CATAGSSYEQYF	TGTGCCACCGCGGGGAGCTCCTACGAGCAGTACTTC
TRBV4-3	.	many	TRBJ2-5	CASSLSRSGLQETQYF	TGCGCCAGCAGCCTGTCCCGTTCGGGACTCCAAGAGACCCAGTACTTC
TRBV6-6	TRBD1	few	TRBJ2-3	CASRTGTVTTDTQYF	TGTGCCAGCAGGACCGGGACAGTGACGACAGATACGCAGTATTTT
TRBV25-1	.	once	TRBJ1-5	CASRAASNQPQHF	TGTGCCAGCAGGGCAGCTAGCAATCAGCCCCAGCATTTT
TRBV4-1	.	.	TRBJ1-4	CASSQGFRESKLFF	TGCGCCAGCAGCCAAGGGTTCAGGGAGTCAAAACTGTTTTTT
TRBV29-1	.	.	TRBJ2-3	CSVDRAPGADTQYF	TGCAGCGTAGACCGCGCCCCGGGGGCAGATACGCAGTATTTT
TRBV20-1	TRBD2	.	TRBJ2-7	CSAKLAGGPTAEQYF	TGCAGTGCAAAACTAGCGGGAGGGCCGACTGCCGAGCAGTACTTC
TRBV2	.	.	TRBJ2-1	CAGRDKTYNEQFF	TGTGCCGGGCGGGACAAGACCTACAATGAGCAGTTCTTC
TRBV27	.	.	TRBJ1-1	CASRTADWGGTEAFF	TGTGCCAGCAGGACAGCCGACTGGGGGGGGACTGAAGCTTTCTTT
TRBV5-1	.	few	TRBJ2-1	CASSPTGGGAYNEQFF	TGCGCCAGCAGCCCTACCGGAGGGGGAGCCTACAATGAGCAGTTCTTC
TRBV6-2/TRBV6-3	.	.	TRBJ2-1	CASSYSLDTYNEQFF	TGTGCCAGCAGTTACTCTCTCGACACATACAATGAGCAGTTCTTC
TRBV5-1	.	.	TRBJ2-5	CASSSTGLRGETQYF	TGCGCCAGCAGCTCTACCGGGCTCCGGGGGGAGACCCAGTACTTC
TRBV2	.	.	TRBJ1-4	CASRGLDEKLFF	TGTGCCAGCAGGGGACTTGATGAAAAACTGTTTTTT
TRBV7-2	TRBD2	.	TRBJ2-3	CASSLRRMAGGADTQYF	TGTGCCAGCAGCTTAAGGCGAATGGCGGGAGGGGCAGATACGCAGTATTTT
TRBV20-1	.	.	TRBJ2-1	CSAPNRGGSYNEQFF	TGCAGTGCACCAAACAGGGGAGGGTCCTACAATGAGCAGTTCTTC
TRBV10-3	TRBD1	.	TRBJ1-1	CATGGLMNTEAFF	TGTGCCACAGGGGGGTTGATGAACACTGAAGCTTTCTTT
TRBV7-3	.	.	TRBJ2-1	CASSSSDNEQFF	TGTGCCAGCAGCTCTAGCGATAATGAGCAGTTCTTC
TRBV29-1	.	.	TRBJ2-2	CSGGMNTGELFF	TGCAGCGGGGGGATGAACACCGGGGAGCTGTTTTTT
TRBV5-1	.	.	TRBJ1-2	CASSLVAENYGYTF	TGCGCCAGCAGCTTGGTGGCGGAAAACTATGGCTACACCTTC
TRBV29-1	.	few	TRBJ2-1	CSGGTPYNEQFF	TGCAGCGGTGGGACACCGTACAATGAGCAGTTCTTC
TRBV14	.	.	TRBJ2-7	CASSLFGAESSYNEQYF	TGTGCCAGCAGCCTTTTTGGGGCGGAGAGCTCCTACAATGAGCAGTACTTC
TRBV20-1	TRBD2	few	TRBJ2-3	CSARLAGVSDTQYF	TGCAGTGCTAGGCTAGCGGGAGTCTCAGATACGCAGTATTTT
TRBV12-3/TRBV12-4	TRBD1	few	TRBJ2-2	CASRGQVDTGELFF	TGTGCCAGCAGGGGACAGGTAGACACCGGGGAGCTGTTTTTT
TRBV5-5	.	.	TRBJ2-3	CASSLDLGFSTDTQYF	TGTGCCAGCAGCTTGGATTTGGGGTTTAGCACAGATACGCAGTATTTT
TRBV29-1	TRBD2	.	TRBJ2-7	CSGRGYSYEQYF	TGCAGCGGGCGGGGGTACTCCTACGAGCAGTACTTC
TRBV7-2	TRBD2	few	TRBJ2-1	CASSKVAGGSSYNEQFF	TGTGCCAGCAGTAAGGTAGCGGGGGGAAGCTCCTACAATGAGCAGTTCTTC
TRBV21-1	.	.	TRBJ1-5	CASSHPRDRQPQHF	TGTGCCAGCAGCCATCCCCGGGACCGTCAGCCCCAGCATTTT
TRBV29-1	.	.	TRBJ1-4	CSASAGAGEKLFF	TGCAGCGCTTCGGCAGGGGCGGGTGAAAAACTGTTTTTT
TRBV20-1	TRBD1	.	TRBJ1-1	CSADDRDSGKAFF	TGCAGTGCAGACGACAGGGATTCAGGTAAAGCTTTCTTT